This T cell receptor (beta chain) stems from a study of T-cell memory formation after mild COVID-19. It was 5'RACE with constant-segment primers that produced the TCR alpha and TCR beta cDNA libraries, which carried sample barcodes and UMIs. TCRdb reprocessed the 5' RACE reads with MiXCR, giving one entry per CDR3 protein. The sample carries a few hundred thousand distinct CDR3 sequences, around 28% recorded once. The CDR3 sequence is 16 residues long. Trimming left V 2 bases short and J 0 bases short, with 14 bases between. The study, taken as a whole, reports: Day 15 to 85 contracting clones showed balanced CD4/CD8; later expanders leaned CD4+. Shrinking CD4+ clones were chiefly CM and EM; CD8+ ones were chiefly EMRA. Cross-reactive memory appears to have joined, as suggested by some responding clones showing up in pre-infection memory.

This clonotype was seen a handful of times. No antigen is known for it. This sequence was found in an adult woman who had mild COVID-19 (a few samples of this study predate the infection). Cell type and time point are not known. Source material: PBMCs or a T cell subset sorted from them (not recorded which). V gene TRBV12-3 or TRBV12-4 combines with J gene TRBJ2-7; TRBD1 is a possible D gene (6 bases). CDR3 sequence (DNA): TGTGCCAGCAGTTTATCAGGCAGGGGAGACTCCTACGAGCAGTACTTC. Amino acid sequence: CASSLSGRGDSYEQYF.